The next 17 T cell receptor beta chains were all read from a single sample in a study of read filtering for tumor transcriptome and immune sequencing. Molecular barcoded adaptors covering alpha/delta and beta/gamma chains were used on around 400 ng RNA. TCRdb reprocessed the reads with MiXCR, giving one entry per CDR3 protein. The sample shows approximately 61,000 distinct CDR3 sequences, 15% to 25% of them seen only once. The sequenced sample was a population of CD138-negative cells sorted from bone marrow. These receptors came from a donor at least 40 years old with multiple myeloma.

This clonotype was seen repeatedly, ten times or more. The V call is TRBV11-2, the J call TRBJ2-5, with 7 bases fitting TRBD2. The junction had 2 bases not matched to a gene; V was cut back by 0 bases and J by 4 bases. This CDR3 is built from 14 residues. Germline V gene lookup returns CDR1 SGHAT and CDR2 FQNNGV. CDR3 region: CASSLEREGETQYF. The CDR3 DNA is TGTGCCAGCAGCTTAGAGAGGGAGGGAGAGACCCAGTACTTC.

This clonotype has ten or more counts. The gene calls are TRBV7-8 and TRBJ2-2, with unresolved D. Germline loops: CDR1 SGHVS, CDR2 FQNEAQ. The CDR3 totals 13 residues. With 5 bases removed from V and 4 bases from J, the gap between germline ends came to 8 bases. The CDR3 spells CASSVKGTGELFF. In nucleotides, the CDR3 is TGTGCCAGCAGCGTCAAGGGCACCGGGGAGCTGTTTTTT.

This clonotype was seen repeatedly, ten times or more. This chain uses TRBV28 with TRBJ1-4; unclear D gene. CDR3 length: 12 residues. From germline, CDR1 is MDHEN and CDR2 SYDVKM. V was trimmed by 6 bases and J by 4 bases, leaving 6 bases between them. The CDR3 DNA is TGTGCCAGCAGACGGAGTAATGAAAAACTGTTTTTT. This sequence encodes CASRRSNEKLFF.

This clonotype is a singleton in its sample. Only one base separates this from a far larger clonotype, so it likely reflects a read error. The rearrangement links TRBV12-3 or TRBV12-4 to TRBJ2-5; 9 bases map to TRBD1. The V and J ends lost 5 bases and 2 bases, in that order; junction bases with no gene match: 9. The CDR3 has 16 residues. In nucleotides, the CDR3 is TGTGCCAGCAGTGCACCGGGACAGGGCACACAAGAGACCCAGTACTTC. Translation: CASSAPGQGTQETQYF.

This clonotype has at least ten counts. CDR3 sequence reads: CASSHKLRGRSYNEQFF. In DNA, the CDR3 is TGTGCCAGCAGCCACAAACTGCGGGGACGATCCTACAATGAGCAGTTCTTC. The J gene is TRBJ2-1, the V gene TRBV4-2, with D possibly matching TRBD2 (6 bases). The germline CDR1 and CDR2 sequences are LGHNA and YNFKEQ. Trimming left V 3 bases short and J 1 base short, with 16 bases between. The CDR3 covers 17 residues.

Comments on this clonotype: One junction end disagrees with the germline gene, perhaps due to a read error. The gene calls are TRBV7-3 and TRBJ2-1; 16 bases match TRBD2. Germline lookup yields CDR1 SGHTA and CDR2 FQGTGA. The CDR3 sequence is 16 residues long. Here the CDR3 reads CSSILGGTSGRGEQFF. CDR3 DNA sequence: TGTTCCAGCATCTTAGGGGGGACTAGCGGGAGGGGCGAGCAGTTCTTC.

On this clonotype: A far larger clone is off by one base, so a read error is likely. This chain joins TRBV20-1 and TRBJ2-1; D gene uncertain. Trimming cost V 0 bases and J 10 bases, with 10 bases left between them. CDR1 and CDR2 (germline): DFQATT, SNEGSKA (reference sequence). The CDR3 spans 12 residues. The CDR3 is CSARDRTYEQFF. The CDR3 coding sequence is TGCAGTGCTAGAGACAGGACCTACGAGCAGTTCTTC.

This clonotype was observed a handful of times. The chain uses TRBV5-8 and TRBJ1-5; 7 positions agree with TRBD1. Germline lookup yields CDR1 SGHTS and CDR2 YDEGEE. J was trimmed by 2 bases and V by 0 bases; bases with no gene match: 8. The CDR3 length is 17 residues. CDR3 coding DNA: TGTGCCAGCAGCTTGGGGAGGGACAGCTCCGGCAATCAGCCCCAGCATTTT. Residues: CASSLGRDSSGNQPQHF.

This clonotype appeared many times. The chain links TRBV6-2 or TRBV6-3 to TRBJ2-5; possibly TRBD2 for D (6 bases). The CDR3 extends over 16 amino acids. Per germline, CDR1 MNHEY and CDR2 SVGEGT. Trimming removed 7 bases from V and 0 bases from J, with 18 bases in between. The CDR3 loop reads CASIRLGGMYQETQYF. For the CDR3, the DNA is TGTGCCAGCATCAGGCTTGGCGGGATGTACCAAGAGACCCAGTACTTC.

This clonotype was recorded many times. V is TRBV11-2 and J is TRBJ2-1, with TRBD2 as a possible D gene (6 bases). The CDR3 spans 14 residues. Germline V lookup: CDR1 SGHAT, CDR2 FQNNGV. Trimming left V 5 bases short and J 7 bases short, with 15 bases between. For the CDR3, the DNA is TGTGCCAGCAGCCCCAGCTTGCTAGCGAATGAGCAGTTCTTC. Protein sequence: CASSPSLLANEQFF.

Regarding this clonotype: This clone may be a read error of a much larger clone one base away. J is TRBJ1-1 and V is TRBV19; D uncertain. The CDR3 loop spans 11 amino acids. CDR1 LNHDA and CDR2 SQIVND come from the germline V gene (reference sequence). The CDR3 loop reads CGGGLNTEVFF. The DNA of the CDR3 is TGTGGCGGAGGACTGAACACTGAAGTTTTCTTT.

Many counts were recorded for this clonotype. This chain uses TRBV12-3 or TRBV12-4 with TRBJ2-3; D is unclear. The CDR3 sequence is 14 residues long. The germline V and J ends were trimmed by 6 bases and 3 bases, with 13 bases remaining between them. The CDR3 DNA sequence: TGTGCCAGCAGCCGAGACCACCCAACAGATACGCAGTATTTT. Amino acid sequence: CASSRDHPTDTQYF.

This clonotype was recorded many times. CDR3 loop: CASTKGNTEAFF. In DNA, the CDR3 is TGTGCCAGCACAAAGGGCAACACTGAAGCTTTCTTT. The V and J genes are TRBV12-3 or TRBV12-4 and TRBJ1-1; D gene unclear. V lost 7 bases to trimming and J lost 2 bases, with 8 bases between them. The CDR3 has 12 residues.

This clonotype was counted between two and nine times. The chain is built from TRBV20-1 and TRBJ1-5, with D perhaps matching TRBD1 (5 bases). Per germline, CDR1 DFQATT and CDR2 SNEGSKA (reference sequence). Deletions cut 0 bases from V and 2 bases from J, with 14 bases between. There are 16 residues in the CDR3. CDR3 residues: CSARDGALRGNQPQHF. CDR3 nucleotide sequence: TGCAGTGCTAGAGATGGGGCTCTAAGAGGCAATCAGCCCCAGCATTTT.

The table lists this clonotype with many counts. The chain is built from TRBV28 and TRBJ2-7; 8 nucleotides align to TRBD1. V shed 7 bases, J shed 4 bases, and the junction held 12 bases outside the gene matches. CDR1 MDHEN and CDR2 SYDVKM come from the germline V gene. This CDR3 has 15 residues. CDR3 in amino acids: CASTSPSRGPYEQYF. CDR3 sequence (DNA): TGTGCCAGCACCTCCCCGAGCAGGGGGCCGTACGAGCAGTACTTC. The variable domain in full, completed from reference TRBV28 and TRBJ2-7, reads DVKVTQSSRYLVKRTGEKVFLECVQDMDHENMFWYRQDPGLGLRLIYFSYDVKMKEKGDIPEGYSVSREKKERFSLILESASTNQTSMYLCASTSPSRGPYEQYFGPGTRLTVT.

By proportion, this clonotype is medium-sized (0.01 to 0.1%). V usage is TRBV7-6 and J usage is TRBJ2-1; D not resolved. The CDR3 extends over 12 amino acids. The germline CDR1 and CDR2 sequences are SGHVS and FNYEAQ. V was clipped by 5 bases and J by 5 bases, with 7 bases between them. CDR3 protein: CASSRPDNEQFF. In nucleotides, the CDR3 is TGTGCCAGCAGCAGGCCCGACAATGAGCAGTTCTTC. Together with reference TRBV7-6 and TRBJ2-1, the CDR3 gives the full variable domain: GAGVSQSPRYKVTKRGQDVALRCDPISGHVSLYWYRQALGQGPEFLTYFNYEAQQDKSGLPNDRFSAERPEGSISTLTIQRTEQRDSAMYRCASSRPDNEQFFGPGTRLTVL.

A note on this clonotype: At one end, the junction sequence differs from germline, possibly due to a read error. As DNA, the CDR3 is TGTGCCAGCAGCACCGCTAGCGGGATGAACAATAAGCAGTTCTTC. Its protein product is CASSTASGMNNKQFF. The chain is built from TRBV7-3 and TRBJ2-1; 9 positions match TRBD2. This CDR3 spans 15 amino acids. Looked up from germline, CDR1 is SGHTA and CDR2 is FQGTGA.